This T cell receptor (beta chain) was found in a study of T-cell reconstitution after alpha-beta-depleted transplantation in children. Germline V gives CDR1 DFQATT, CDR2 SNEGSKA (reference sequence). The CDR3 length is 15 residues. The V and J ends lost 3 bases and 4 bases, in that order; junction bases with no gene match: 7. Unique molecular identifiers featured in how the TCRbeta library was prepared. One entry per CDR3 protein results from TCRdb running MiXCR on the PCR reads. Of about 500,000 distinct CDR3 sequences in the sample, approximately 29% were seen once. This chain uses TRBV20-1 with TRBJ2-2, with 8 bases identical to TRBD2. This TCR was sampled from a human donor who donated a stem cell graft to a child with aplastic anemia. Sequenced material: PBMCs from the stem cell graft donor, taken from the stem cell graft. CDR3 coding DNA: TGCAGTGCTAGTGGGGCGGGAGGTTCCACCGGGGAGCTGTTTTTT. Protein: CSASGAGGSTGELFF.